This T cell receptor (beta chain) stems from a study of blood T cell repertoires in COVID-19. About the study: Both acute and convalescent COVID-19 samples were obtained from the United States, Italy and Spain. The analysed material was cDNA or gDNA that came from T cells, B-cell-depleted T cells, or PBMCs.

In the authors' methods: The authors estimated nucleated cell counts from reference gene primer amplification. Sequencing used immunoSEQ multiplex PCR; TCRdb keeps in-frame clones, though not all of them. V, J and clone size were drawn from that table, and D and trimming were deduced from the DNA. The sample lists roughly 53,000 clones, approximately 90% occurring once. V lost 4 bases to trimming and J lost 4 bases, with 11 bases between them. The CDR3 runs 14 residues. CDR1 is MRHNA, CDR2 SNTAGT, per germline. The J gene is TRBJ2-1, the V gene TRBV6-4; D might be TRBD2 (5 bases). This sequence was found in a woman aged 40 to 55 with active COVID-19. Sequencing used peripheral blood. Here the CDR3 reads CASSVAEGYNEQFF. As DNA, the CDR3 is TGTGCCAGCAGTGTAGCTGAGGGATACAATGAGCAGTTCTTC.